The T cell receptor beta chain described here comes from a study of T cells after yellow fever vaccination. Study results and caveats: Most primary-vaccination clones reappeared after the booster (around 95% CD4, approximately 88% CD8). Abundant clonotypes from the bulk population could have been carried over as contaminants into FACS-sorted repertoires. There was a small share of clonotypes that showed up in both the CD4 and CD8 compartments.

This clonotype came up many times. Trimming cost V 0 bases and J 0 bases, with 9 bases left between them. The CDR3 runs 16 residues. In germline, CDR1 is ENHRY, CDR2 SYGVKD. Making TCR cDNA involved 5'RACE template switching, which added UMIs and a universal primer site. TCRdb passed the 5' RACE reads through MiXCR, listing each CDR3 protein once. The repertoire includes around 53,000 distinct CDR3 sequences, 6.5% to 8.5% of them detected once, and 24% sits in the top ten. The clonotype comes from a man in his late teens or twenties who received the YFV17D yellow fever vaccine. Sequencing was performed on CD8+ T cells not binding an NS4B(214-222) dextramer, sorted from PBMCs, taken about 41 days after the first yellow fever vaccination. The chain has TRBV10-3 and TRBJ1-3, with D hard to call. The CDR3: CAISESGPSSGNTIYF. The CDR3, as DNA: TGTGCCATCAGTGAGTCAGGCCCAAGCTCTGGAAACACCATATATTTT.